What follows are 22 T cell receptor beta chains derived from one specimen sequenced in a study of T cell responses to AZD1222 COVID-19 vaccine. Sequencing used immunoSEQ multiplex PCR; TCRdb keeps in-frame clones, though not all of them. The table has roughly 69,000 clones, under 90% seen once. Sequenced here: peripheral blood, sampled 28 days after the second AZD1222 dose. The receptor source for this set is an adult who received the AZD1222 COVID-19 vaccine.

CDR3 DNA: TGTGCCAGCAGTCCCGGGACTAGCGGGGAGAAGCAGTTCTTC. Translated, it gives CASSPGTSGEKQFF. The chain recombines TRBV2 with TRBJ2-1; 13 bases fit TRBD2. CDR1 SNHLY and CDR2 FYNNEI come from the germline V gene. CDR3 size: 14 residues. Germline trimming cut 5 bases from V and 11 bases from J; bases unmatched to any gene: 6.

V is TRBV3-1 (or the pseudogene TRBV3-2) and J is TRBJ1-1; no definite D call. Germline-derived CDR1 and CDR2 are LGHDT and YNNKEL (reference sequence). This CDR3 spans 13 amino acids. V was pared by 1 base and J by 4 bases, with 7 bases between. CDR3 bases: TGTGCCAGCAGCCAAGTTCGTACCACTGAAGCTTTCTTT. It yields the protein CASSQVRTTEAFF.

The V and J genes are TRBV19 and TRBJ1-4; no clear D. The V end was cut by 8 bases, the J end by 8 bases, with 21 bases between. Looked up from germline, CDR1 is LNHDA and CDR2 is SQIVND (reference sequence). The CDR3 is 15 amino acids. For the CDR3, the DNA is TGTGCCAGTTCGTTTGTGAGCGAGACGGTGGAAAAACTGTTTTTT. As protein: CASSFVSETVEKLFF.

The chain carries TRBV5-1 and TRBJ1-3, with D unresolved. The V and J ends lost 0 bases and 0 bases respectively, with 7 bases between them. Per the germline V gene, CDR1 is SGHRS and CDR2 is YFSETQ. The CDR3 length is 15 residues. The chain's CDR3 is CASSLVSSSGNTIYF. In nucleotides, the CDR3 is TGCGCCAGCAGCTTGGTATCCAGCTCTGGAAACACCATATATTTT.

This chain uses TRBV7-3 with TRBJ1-6, with a tentative D call TRBD1 (5 bases). There are 13 residues in the CDR3. Trimming left V 3 bases short and J 11 bases short, with 11 bases between. Germline V gives CDR1 SGHTA, CDR2 FQGTGA. In nucleotides, the CDR3 is TGTGCCAGCAGCTTCGGGGGGGAAACACCCCTCCACTTT. Translated: CASSFGGETPLHF.

V and J are TRBV6-2 or TRBV6-3 and TRBJ2-2; TRBD1 matches 9 bases. This CDR3 contains 16 residues. Germline trimming cut 7 bases from V and 2 bases from J; bases unmatched to any gene: 8. Germline-derived CDR1 and CDR2 are MNHEY and SVGEGT. The CDR3 nucleotides are TGTGCCAGCACCCCCGCGGGACAGGGTAACACCGGGGAGCTGTTTTTT. This codes for CASTPAGQGNTGELFF.

The chain combines TRBV5-1 with TRBJ1-4, with D possibly being TRBD1 (5 bases). The CDR3 length is 16 residues. Per germline, CDR1 SGHRS and CDR2 YFSETQ. V was trimmed by 2 bases and J by 3 bases, leaving 14 bases between them. CDR3 DNA sequence: TGCGCCAGCAGCTTAGAGTCGGGGCAGGCTAATGAAAAACTGTTTTTT. Protein product: CASSLESGQANEKLFF. The full variable domain, completed using reference TRBV5-1 and TRBJ1-4, is KAGVTQTPRYLIKTRGQQVTLSCSPISGHRSVSWYQQTPGQGLQFLFEYFSETQRNKGNFPGRFSGRQFSNSRSEMNVSTLELGDSALYLCASSLESGQANEKLFFGSGTQLSVL.

V usage is TRBV7-8 and J usage is TRBJ2-7; 7 nucleotides line up with TRBD1. This CDR3 has 18 residues. Germline CDR1 is SGHVS and CDR2 is FQNEAQ. J was trimmed by 0 bases and V by 1 base; bases with no gene match: 12. For the CDR3, the DNA is TGTGCCAGCAGCTTAGACAGGGGAAGTCCCTCGGGCTCCTACGAGCAGTACTTC. Translation: CASSLDRGSPSGSYEQYF.

This sequence joins TRBV12-3 or TRBV12-4 and TRBJ1-1, with D unclear. V was cut by 6 bases and J by 4 bases, with 9 bases left in between. The CDR3 loop spans 12 amino acids. The CDR3 here is CASSHGGTEAFF. The CDR3 coding sequence is TGTGCCAGCAGCCACGGCGGCACTGAAGCTTTCTTT.

The rearrangement uses TRBV9 and TRBJ2-7; D perhaps matches TRBD2 (5 bases). The V gene lost 3 bases and the J gene lost 7 bases, with 17 bases spanning the gap. CDR3 length equals 14 residues. Germline V gene sequence: CDR1 SGDLS, CDR2 YYNGEE. The CDR3 coding sequence is TGTGCCAGCAGCGCCGAGGGCGCTCCTTGGGAGCAGTACTTC. This codes for CASSAEGAPWEQYF.

The chain joins TRBV6-2 or TRBV6-3 to TRBJ1-3, with no clear D. CDR1 is MNHEY and CDR2 is SVGEGT in the germline V gene. Trimming shortened V by 0 bases and J by 10 bases, and 10 bases separated the two germline ends. This CDR3 has 13 residues. CDR3 loop: CASSYSLPDTIYF. CDR3 coding DNA: TGTGCCAGCAGTTACTCATTGCCGGATACCATATATTTT.

The rearrangement joins TRBV6-2 or TRBV6-3 to TRBJ2-1; 13 nucleotides line up with TRBD2. The CDR3 has 17 amino acids. J was trimmed by 0 bases and V by 5 bases; bases with no gene match: 4. Germline V gives CDR1 MNHEY, CDR2 SVGEGT. The CDR3 coding sequence is TGTGCCAGCAGTCCGCGGACTAGCGGGAGCTCCTACAATGAGCAGTTCTTC. Translated: CASSPRTSGSSYNEQFF.

The chain employs TRBV5-6 and TRBJ2-5; D remains unclear. The CDR3 has 15 residues. CDR1 and CDR2 (germline): SGHDT, YYEEEE. V was trimmed by 2 bases and J by 1 base, leaving 12 bases between them. The CDR3 spells CASSFRRLAQETQYF. The CDR3 DNA reads as TGTGCCAGCAGCTTTCGTAGACTGGCCCAAGAGACCCAGTACTTC.

This chain links TRBV19 with TRBJ1-4; 7 bases line up with TRBD1. The V gene end was trimmed by 2 bases and the J gene end by 6 bases; junction bases not matched to a gene: 9. Per the germline V gene, CDR1 is LNHDA and CDR2 is SQIVND (reference sequence). The CDR3 contains 16 residues. The DNA for the CDR3 is TGTGCCAGTAGTATAAAGCGCAGGGGGTTTGATGAAAAACTGTTTTTT. This translates into CASSIKRRGFDEKLFF.

The rearrangement uses TRBV3-1 (or the pseudogene TRBV3-2) and TRBJ2-3; 7 bases fit TRBD2. The V segment lost 1 base and the J segment 8 bases; nucleotides outside the gene matches: 6. Germline assignment: CDR1 LGHDT and CDR2 YNNKEL (reference sequence). The CDR3 is made up of 14 amino acids. The CDR3: CASSQVQRGGTQYF. The CDR3 coding sequence is TGTGCCAGCAGCCAAGTCCAGCGGGGAGGTACGCAGTATTTT.

This clone occurred a few times. The rearrangement joins TRBV10-1 to TRBJ1-2, with unresolved D. CDR1 and CDR2 from the germline V gene are WNHNN and SYGVQD (reference sequence). The length of the CDR3 is 11 residues. The germline V and J ends were trimmed by 3 bases and 8 bases, with 7 bases remaining between them. Here the CDR3 reads CASSDGGGYTF. CDR3 in DNA: TGCGCCAGCAGTGACGGAGGCGGCTACACCTTC.

This chain joins TRBV11-3 and TRBJ2-7, with D perhaps assigned TRBD1 or TRBD2 (6 bases each). From germline, CDR1 is SGHNT and CDR2 YENEEA. V lost 6 bases and J 2 bases, leaving 23 bases between the germline ends. The CDR3 loop spans 17 amino acids. The DNA for the CDR3 is TGTGCCAGCAGGCGTCCCGGGGGCGTCGGAGATACCTACGAGCAGTACTTC. As protein: CASRRPGGVGDTYEQYF.

This clone came up once. This CDR3 reads CASSLSGNTIYF. The CDR3 DNA follows: TGTGCCAGCAGCTTATCTGGAAACACCATATATTTT. The chain uses TRBV7-9 and TRBJ1-3, with D unresolved. V was trimmed by 2 bases and J by 1 base, leaving 0 bases between them. The CDR3 runs to 12 residues. The V gene's germline CDR1 is SEHNR and CDR2 FQNEAQ (reference sequence).

This clone turned up a few times. This chain uses TRBV5-4 with TRBJ2-5, with 10 nucleotides matching TRBD2. The CDR3 is made up of 13 amino acids. Germline values: CDR1 SGHNT, CDR2 YYREEE (reference sequence). V lost 3 bases to trimming and J lost 5 bases; unmatched junction nucleotides: 1. In DNA, the CDR3 is TGTGCCAGCAGCTCACTAGCGGGGGAGACCCAGTACTTC. Protein product: CASSSLAGETQYF.

V gene TRBV7-3 combines with J gene TRBJ2-5; a possible D gene is TRBD2 (6 bases). CDR1 SGHTA and CDR2 FQGTGA come from the germline V gene. The CDR3 contains 12 residues. V gave up 4 bases and J gave up 7 bases, with 10 bases separating them. The chain's CDR3 is CASSSQGGTQYF. DNA for the CDR3: TGTGCCAGCAGCTCTCAGGGAGGGACCCAGTACTTC.

This clone has more than one count but fewer than ten. CDR3 coding DNA: TGTGCCTGGAGTGTTTCGCAAGGCTACGAGCAGTACTTC. This gives the protein CAWSVSQGYEQYF. The chain has TRBV30 and TRBJ2-7, with unresolved D. Trimming took 0 bases from V and 3 from J, leaving 9 bases between them. Germline CDR1 and CDR2: GTSNPN and SVGIG (reference sequence). The CDR3 spans 13 residues.

The V gene is TRBV11-2, the J gene TRBJ2-3; D gene ambiguous. The CDR3 totals 15 residues. Trimming took 0 bases from V and 6 from J, leaving 13 bases between them. Germline loops: CDR1 SGHAT, CDR2 FQNNGV. CDR3 nucleotide sequence: TGTGCCAGCAGCTTAGATCATATGACCGCCGATACGCAGTATTTT. This translates into CASSLDHMTADTQYF.